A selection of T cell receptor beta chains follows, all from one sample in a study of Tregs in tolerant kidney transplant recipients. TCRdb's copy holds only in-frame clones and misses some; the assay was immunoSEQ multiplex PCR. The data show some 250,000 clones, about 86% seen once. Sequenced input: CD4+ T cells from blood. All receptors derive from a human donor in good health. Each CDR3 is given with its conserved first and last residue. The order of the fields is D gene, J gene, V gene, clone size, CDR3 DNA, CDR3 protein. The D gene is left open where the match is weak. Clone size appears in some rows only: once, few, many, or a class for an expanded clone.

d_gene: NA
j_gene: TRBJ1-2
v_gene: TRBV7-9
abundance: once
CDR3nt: TGTGCCAGCAGCCCTCGGGGGGGCGCGTTCTATGGCTACACCTTC
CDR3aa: CASSPRGGAFYGYTF

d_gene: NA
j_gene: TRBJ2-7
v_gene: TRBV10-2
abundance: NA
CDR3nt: TGCGCCAGCAGTGAGATCGCGTCAACTACCTCCTACGAGCAGTACTTC
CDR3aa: CASSEIASTTSYEQYF

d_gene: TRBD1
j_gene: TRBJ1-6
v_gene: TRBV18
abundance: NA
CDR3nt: TGTGCCAGCTCACCGGGGACAGGTAGAAATTCACCCCTCCACTTT
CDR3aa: CASSPGTGRNSPLHF

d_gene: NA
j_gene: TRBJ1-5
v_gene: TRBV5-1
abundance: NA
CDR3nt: TGCGCCAGCAGCTTAAATAGCAATCAGCCCCAGCATTTT
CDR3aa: CASSLNSNQPQHF

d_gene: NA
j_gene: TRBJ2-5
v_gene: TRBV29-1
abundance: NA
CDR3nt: TGCAGCGTTGGGGGCTTCCCGCGGGAGACCCAGTACTTC
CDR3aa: CSVGGFPRETQYF

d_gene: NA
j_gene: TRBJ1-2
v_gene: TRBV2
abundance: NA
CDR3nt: TGTGCCGGAACGGGCGACACCTATGGCTACACCTTC
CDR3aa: CAGTGDTYGYTF

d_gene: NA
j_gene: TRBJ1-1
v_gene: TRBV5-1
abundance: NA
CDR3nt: TGCGCCAGCAGCTCGGGACAGAACACTGAAGCTTTCTTT
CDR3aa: CASSSGQNTEAFF

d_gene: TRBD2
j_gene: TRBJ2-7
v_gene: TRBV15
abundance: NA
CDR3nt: TGTGCCACCAGCACTAGCGGGAGAGGGGGTTACGAGCAGTACTTC
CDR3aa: CATSTSGRGGYEQYF

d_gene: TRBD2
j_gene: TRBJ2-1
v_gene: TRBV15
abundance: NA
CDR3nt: TGTGCCACCAGCAAAGGCGGCTTAGCGGGGGGGGTGTCAAATGAGCAGTTCTTC
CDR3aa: CATSKGGLAGGVSNEQFF

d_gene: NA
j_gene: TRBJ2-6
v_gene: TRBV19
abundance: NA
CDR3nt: TGTGCCAGTAGTAGGGGGCGAGGGGCCAACGTCCTGACTTTC
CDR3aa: CASSRGRGANVLTF

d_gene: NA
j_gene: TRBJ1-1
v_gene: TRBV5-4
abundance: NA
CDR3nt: TGTGCCAGCAGCTTGGTTTCCGGGAGGGACACTGAAGCTTTCTTT
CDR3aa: CASSLVSGRDTEAFF

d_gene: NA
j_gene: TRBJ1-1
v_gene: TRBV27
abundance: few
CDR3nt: TGTGCCAGCAGGCTACGATTTGAAGCTTTCTTT
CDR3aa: CASRLRFEAFF

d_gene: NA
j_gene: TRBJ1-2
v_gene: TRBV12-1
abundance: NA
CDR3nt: TGTGCCAGCAGCTTTGCGGCCCCGGAATACTATGGCTACACCTTC
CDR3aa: CASSFAAPEYYGYTF

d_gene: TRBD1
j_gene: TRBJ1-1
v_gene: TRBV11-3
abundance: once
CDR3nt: TGTGCCAGCAGCTTAGACGGCAACAGGGGGATCACTGAAGCTTTCTTT
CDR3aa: CASSLDGNRGITEAFF

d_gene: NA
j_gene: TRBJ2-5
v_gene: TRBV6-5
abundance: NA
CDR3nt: TGTGCCAGCAGTTACGCGGGGGCCCCAGAGACCCAGTACTTC
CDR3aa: CASSYAGAPETQYF

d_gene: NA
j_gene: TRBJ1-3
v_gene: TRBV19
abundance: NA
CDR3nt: TGTGCCAGTAGTATAGGATTTCAAGGAGGGGCTGGAAACACCATATATTTT
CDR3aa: CASSIGFQGGAGNTIYF

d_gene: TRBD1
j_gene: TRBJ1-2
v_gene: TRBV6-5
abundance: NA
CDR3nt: TGTGCCAGCAGAACCGGACAGGGGCGCTACACCTTC
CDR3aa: CASRTGQGRYTF

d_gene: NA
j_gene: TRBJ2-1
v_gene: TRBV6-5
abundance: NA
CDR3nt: TGTGCCAGCAGTGAACTTGGACGCAAGCAGTTCTTC
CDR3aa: CASSELGRKQFF

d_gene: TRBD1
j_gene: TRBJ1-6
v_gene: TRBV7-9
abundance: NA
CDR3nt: TGTGCCAGCAGCCGACTCGGGACAGGGAATTCACCCCTCCACTTT
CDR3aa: CASSRLGTGNSPLHF

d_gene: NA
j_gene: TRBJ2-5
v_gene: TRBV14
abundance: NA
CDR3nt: TGTGCCAGCAGCCAAGCGGCAGGCCAAGAGACCCAGTACTTC
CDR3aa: CASSQAAGQETQYF

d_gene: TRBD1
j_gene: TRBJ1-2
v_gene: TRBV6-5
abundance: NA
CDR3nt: TGTGCCAGCAGCCCATACAGGGGTGGATATGGCTACACCTTC
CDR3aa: CASSPYRGGYGYTF

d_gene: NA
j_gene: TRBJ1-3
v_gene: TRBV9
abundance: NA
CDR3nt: TGTGCCAGCAGTCTAGGGAGGGTGGGGGGTGCTGGAAACACCATATATTTT
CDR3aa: CASSLGRVGGAGNTIYF

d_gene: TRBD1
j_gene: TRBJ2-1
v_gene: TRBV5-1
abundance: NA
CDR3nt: TGCGCCAGCAGCTTGGACAGGGGGCGGCCGTTCTTC
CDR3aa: CASSLDRGRPFF

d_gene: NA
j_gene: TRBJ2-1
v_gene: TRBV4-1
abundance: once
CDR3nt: TGCGCCAGCAGCCAAGGGCAGAGGATAGCGGCCTACAATGAGCAGTTCTTC
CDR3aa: CASSQGQRIAAYNEQFF

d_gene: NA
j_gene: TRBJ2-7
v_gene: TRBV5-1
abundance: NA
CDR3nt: TGCGCCAGCAGCTTGGGGGGATTGGGCCCCTACGAGCAGTACTTC
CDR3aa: CASSLGGLGPYEQYF

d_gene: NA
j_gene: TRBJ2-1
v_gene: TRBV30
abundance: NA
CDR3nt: TGTGCCTGGACCTCCGGGAGCCGGGGTGAGCAGTTCTTC
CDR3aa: CAWTSGSRGEQFF

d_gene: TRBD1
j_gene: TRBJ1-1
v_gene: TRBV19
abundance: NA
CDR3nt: TGTGCCAGTAGTATTTGGACAGGGGGTTCGGGCACTGAAGCTTTCTTT
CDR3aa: CASSIWTGGSGTEAFF

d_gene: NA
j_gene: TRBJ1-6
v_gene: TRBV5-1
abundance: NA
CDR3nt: TGCGCCAGCAGCTTGGGGGAGAATAATTCACCCCTCCACTTT
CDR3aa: CASSLGENNSPLHF

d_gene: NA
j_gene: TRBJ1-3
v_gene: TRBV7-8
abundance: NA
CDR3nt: TGTGCCAGCAGCTCCTCTTCAACCGGGCGCTCTGGAAACACCATATATTTT
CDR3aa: CASSSSSTGRSGNTIYF

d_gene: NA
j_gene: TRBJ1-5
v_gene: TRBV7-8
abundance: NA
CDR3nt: TGTGCCAGCAGCCCGACGGTATATCTTAGCAATCAGCCCCAGCATTTT
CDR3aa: CASSPTVYLSNQPQHF

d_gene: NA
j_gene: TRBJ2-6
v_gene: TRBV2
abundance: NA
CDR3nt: TGTGCCAGCCGGAGTTCTGGGGCCAACGTCCTGACTTTC
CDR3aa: CASRSSGANVLTF

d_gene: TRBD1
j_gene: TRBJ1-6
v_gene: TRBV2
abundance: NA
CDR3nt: TGTGCCAGCAAGAAGGGGACAGGCGATTCACCCCTCCACTTT
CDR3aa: CASKKGTGDSPLHF

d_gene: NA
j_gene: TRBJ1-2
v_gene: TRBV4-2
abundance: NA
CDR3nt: TGTGCCAGCAGCCCCGGGGTTGGCTACACCTTC
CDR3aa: CASSPGVGYTF

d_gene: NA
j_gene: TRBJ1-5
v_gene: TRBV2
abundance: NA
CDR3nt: TGTGCCAGCAGAAACGAGGGACCTAAAAATCAGCCCCAGCATTTT
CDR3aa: CASRNEGPKNQPQHF

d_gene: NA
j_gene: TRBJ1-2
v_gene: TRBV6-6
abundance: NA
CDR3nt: TGTGCCAGCAGGGCAAACTATGGCTACACCTTC
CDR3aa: CASRANYGYTF

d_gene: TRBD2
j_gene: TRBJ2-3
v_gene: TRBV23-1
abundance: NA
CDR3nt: TGCGCCAGCGGAGAGGATAGCGGGAGGGGAGATAGCACAGATACGCAGTATTTT
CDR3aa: CASGEDSGRGDSTDTQYF

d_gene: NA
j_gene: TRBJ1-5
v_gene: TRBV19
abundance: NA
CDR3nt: TGTGCCAGTAGTAACCTGGGCAGGGACCAGCCCCAGCATTTT
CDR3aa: CASSNLGRDQPQHF

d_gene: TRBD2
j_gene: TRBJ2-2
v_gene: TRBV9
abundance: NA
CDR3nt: TGTGCCAGCAGCCCACAACTAGCGACCGGGGAGCTGTTTTTT
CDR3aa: CASSPQLATGELFF

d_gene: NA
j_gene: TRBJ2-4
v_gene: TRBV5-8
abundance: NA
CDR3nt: TGTGCCAGCAGCGGTGACAGGAGAGGGAAAAACATTCAGTACTTC
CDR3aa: CASSGDRRGKNIQYF

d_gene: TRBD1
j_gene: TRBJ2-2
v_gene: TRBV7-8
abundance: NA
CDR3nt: TGTGCCAGCCTAAGTGCGGGACAGGGGCCCTCGAACACCGGGGAGCTGTTTTTT
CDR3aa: CASLSAGQGPSNTGELFF

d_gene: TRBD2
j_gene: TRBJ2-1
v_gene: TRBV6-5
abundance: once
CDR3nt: TGTGCCAGCAGTGAATGGGTAGCGGGAGACAGGCAGTTCTTC
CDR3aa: CASSEWVAGDRQFF

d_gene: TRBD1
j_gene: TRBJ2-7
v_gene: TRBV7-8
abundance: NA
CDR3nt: TGTGCCAGCAGCCTCACGACAGGGGGCGTCGAGCAGTACTTC
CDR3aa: CASSLTTGGVEQYF